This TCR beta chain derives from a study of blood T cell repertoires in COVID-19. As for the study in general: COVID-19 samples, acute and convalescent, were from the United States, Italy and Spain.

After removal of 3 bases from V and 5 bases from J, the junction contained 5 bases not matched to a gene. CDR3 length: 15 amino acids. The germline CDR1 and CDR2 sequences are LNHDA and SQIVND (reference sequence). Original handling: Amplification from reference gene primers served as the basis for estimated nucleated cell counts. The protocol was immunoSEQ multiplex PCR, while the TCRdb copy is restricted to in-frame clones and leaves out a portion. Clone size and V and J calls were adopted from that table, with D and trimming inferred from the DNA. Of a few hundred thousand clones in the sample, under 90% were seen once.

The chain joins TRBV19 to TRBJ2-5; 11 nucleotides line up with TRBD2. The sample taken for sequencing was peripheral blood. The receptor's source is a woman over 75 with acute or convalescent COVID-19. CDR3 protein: CASSILAGGRETQYF. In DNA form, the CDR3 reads TGTGCCAGTAGTATCCTAGCGGGGGGCCGGGAGACCCAGTACTTC.